These 10 T cell receptor beta chains were all obtained from the same sample, sequenced in a study of blood T cell repertoires in COVID-19. Sequencing used immunoSEQ multiplex PCR; TCRdb keeps in-frame clones, though not all of them. The sample carries approximately 290,000 clones, over 75% recorded once. Sample: peripheral blood. These receptors were obtained from a human donor with COVID-19, enrolled during active disease. The donor label of this sample is uncertain.

The V gene is TRBV28, the J gene TRBJ1-4; D uncertain. Per germline, CDR1 MDHEN and CDR2 SYDVKM. V was cut by 5 bases and J by 10 bases, with 14 bases left in between. The CDR3 totals 13 residues. The CDR3 DNA sequence: TGTGCCAGCAGTCCCTCGGGTCTCAGAAAACTGTTTTTT. Translated, it gives CASSPSGLRKLFF.

V gene TRBV4-3 combines with J gene TRBJ2-7; a possible D gene is TRBD1 (5 bases). V gave up 0 bases and J gave up 5 bases, with 17 bases separating them. The CDR3 contains 16 residues. Germline V lookup: CDR1 LGHNA, CDR2 YSLEER. The chain's CDR3 is CASSQEYVRVTDEQYF. The CDR3 DNA is TGCGCCAGCAGCCAAGAGTATGTCAGGGTTACGGACGAGCAGTACTTC.

The chain employs TRBV28 and TRBJ1-6, with D uncertain. V lost 3 bases, J lost 10 bases, and 25 bases lay in between. Germline lookup yields CDR1 MDHEN and CDR2 SYDVKM. The CDR3 sequence is 18 residues long. The CDR3 sequence is CASSFALSRHSSGSPLHF. CDR3 nucleotide sequence: TGTGCCAGCAGTTTCGCCTTATCACGGCATTCTTCCGGGTCACCCCTCCACTTT.

The chain links TRBV6-5 to TRBJ1-2; TRBD1 agrees at 7 bases. The length of the CDR3 is 15 residues. With 6 bases clipped from V and 4 bases from J, the junction kept 11 bases outside the gene matches. CDR1 MNHEY and CDR2 SVGAGI come from the germline V gene. CDR3 nucleotides: TGTGCCAGCAGGGGAAACAGGGGTTCAGGCTATGGCTACACCTTC. Amino acids: CASRGNRGSGYGYTF.

The chain uses TRBV6-6 and TRBJ2-1, with TRBD2 matching over 9 bases. This CDR3 is 15 amino acids long. CDR1 is MNHNY and CDR2 is SVGAGI in the germline V gene (reference sequence). Losses at the gene ends were 6 bases for V and 3 bases for J; bases not matched to a gene: 6. CDR3 sequence (DNA): TGTGCCAGCAGACCCCGGACTAGCGACTACAATGAGCAGTTCTTC. It specifies CASRPRTSDYNEQFF.

This chain uses TRBV5-1 with TRBJ2-1, with 10 bases identical to TRBD2. This CDR3 is 16 amino acids long. CDR1 is SGHRS, CDR2 YFSETQ, per germline. V was clipped by 0 bases and J by 10 bases; unmatched bases: 10. CDR3 in DNA: TGCGCCAGCAGCTTGGCCAGCGGGAGGGGTTGGGAGGAGCAGTTCTTC. It translates to CASSLASGRGWEEQFF.

The genes are TRBV30 and TRBJ1-1; 7 bases are shared with TRBD1. The CDR3 sequence is 15 residues long. CDR1 and CDR2 from the germline V gene are GTSNPN and SVGIG (reference sequence). After removal of 1 base from V and 0 bases from J, the junction contained 5 bases not matched to a gene. This CDR3 is CAWSARGTVNTEAFF. In nucleotides, the CDR3 is TGTGCCTGGAGTGCAAGGGGGACAGTGAACACTGAAGCTTTCTTT.

V usage is TRBV10-3 and J usage is TRBJ1-1, with D possibly TRBD1 on 6 matching bases. The CDR3 has 11 amino acids. With 8 bases removed from V and 8 bases from J, the gap between germline ends came to 12 bases. The germline V gene encodes CDR1 ENHRY and CDR2 SYGVKD. CDR3 DNA sequence: TGTGCCATCCACACCGGGACAGAAGCTTTCTTT. The encoded protein is CAIHTGTEAFF.

The J gene is TRBJ2-7, the V gene TRBV27; 7 bases agree with TRBD1. The CDR3 length is 16 residues. The germline V gene encodes CDR1 MNHEY and CDR2 SMNVEV (reference sequence). Trimming cost V 5 bases and J 5 bases; bases outside gene matches: 15. CDR3 in DNA: TGTGCCAGCAGTGGCTCCGGGACAGTCGAGAGGGACGAGCAGTACTTC. Amino acid sequence: CASSGSGTVERDEQYF.

The chain uses TRBV27 and TRBJ1-4, with a tentative D call TRBD1 (6 bases). CDR3 length equals 15 residues. V lost 5 bases and J 6 bases, leaving 16 bases between the germline ends. Looked up from germline, CDR1 is MNHEY and CDR2 is SMNVEV (reference sequence). This chain's CDR3 is CASSPYSRQDEKLFF. DNA of the CDR3: TGTGCCAGCAGTCCCTACTCACGACAGGATGAAAAACTGTTTTTT.